The TCR beta chain described here comes from a study of CD8 T cells in Susac syndrome. Reverse transcription of about 0.45 to 1 ug RNA was carried out with random hexamers. An immunoSEQ multiplex PCR generated amplified TCR beta CDR3 products spanning 54 Vbeta and 13 Jbeta. TCRdb re-called the immunoSEQ multiplex PCR reads through MiXCR, storing one row per CDR3 protein. The sample holds 170,000 or so distinct CDR3 sequences, roughly 92% seen once. The CDR3 has 13 amino acids. Germline CDR1 reads MDHEN; CDR2 reads SYDVKM. V lost 4 bases and J lost 7; bases outside the gene matches: 2. Study-wide findings and caveats: The study conceded that its TCR sequencing and HLA analysis involved relatively few individuals.

On this clonotype: Its specificity is not known.

The sequence derives from a human donor with multiple sclerosis. Sequencing input: CD4+ T cells from PBMCs. The chain has TRBV28 and TRBJ2-4, with 9 bases that match TRBD2. Here the CDR3 reads CASSSAGGNIQYF. The CDR3, as DNA: TGTGCCAGCAGTTCTGCGGGGGGGAACATTCAGTACTTC.